The T cell receptor beta chain under discussion was sequenced for a study of cytomegalovirus exposure and HLA in healthy donors. CDR3 length: 12 residues. Germline assignment: CDR1 MGHRA and CDR2 YSYEKL. V was shortened by 1 base and J by 3 bases, with 3 bases between the two germline ends. With regard to this clone: What it binds is unknown.

This PCR relied on a set of 60 Vbeta primers and 13 Jbeta primers. Per the original data handling: Around 76 million unique TCR beta chains, 10 million to 14 million shared, were counted in a later analysis. Some clones are missing from TCRdb's copy, which holds only in-frame ones; the method was immunoSEQ multiplex PCR. Clonal size and the V and J genes are those of that table, whereas D and trimming came from the DNA. Among over 150,000 clones listed, 80% were seen once. Study-level points and caveats: Specificity for CMV antigens was confirmed in vitro for a few of the CMV-associated chains. Reportedly, TCR beta sequences accurately predicted HLA-A and HLA-B alleles in most subjects. A later look showed TCR association rates differing by HLA locus, highest for DRB1 and lowest for HLA-C.

The TCR comes from a man aged 25 to 40 in good health and CMV-seronegative. Sequencing input: PBMCs. The J gene is TRBJ1-2, the V gene TRBV4-1; D ambiguous. CDR3 loop: CASSQADYGYTF. The CDR3 nucleotides read TGCGCCAGCAGCCAAGCGGACTATGGCTACACCTTC.